The present T cell receptor (beta chain) was sequenced within a study of glioma-infiltrating T cells. The iRepertoire nested amplicon-rescue multiplex PCR amplified TCR alpha and beta CDR3s from RNA. In TCRdb, the multiplex PCR reads were re-called with MiXCR into one record per CDR3 protein. The sample shows about 210,000 distinct CDR3 sequences, around 30% of them seen only once. V shed 3 bases and J shed 5 bases, with 17 bases lying between them. CDR1 and CDR2 from the germline V gene are SEHNR and FQNEAQ (reference sequence). The CDR3 consists of 15 residues. The sequenced sample consisted of glioma tissue, nonneoplastic brain tissue, or PBMCs (not recorded which). The chain has TRBV7-9 and TRBJ2-7; weak D call: TRBD1 (6 bases). The clonotype originates from a human donor with low-grade glioma or glioblastoma, undergoing nonglioma brain surgery, or in good health (not recorded which). CDR3 DNA: TGTGCCAGCAGCTTTTCGGTTTCGTACAGGGACGAGCAGTACTTC. Protein product: CASSFSVSYRDEQYF. The full variable domain, completed using reference TRBV7-9 and TRBJ2-7, is DTGVSQNPRHKITKRGQNVTFRCDPISEHNRLYWYRQTLGQGPEFLTYFQNEAQLEKSRLLSDRFSAERPKGSFSTLEIQRTEQGDSAMYLCASSFSVSYRDEQYFGPGTRLTVT.